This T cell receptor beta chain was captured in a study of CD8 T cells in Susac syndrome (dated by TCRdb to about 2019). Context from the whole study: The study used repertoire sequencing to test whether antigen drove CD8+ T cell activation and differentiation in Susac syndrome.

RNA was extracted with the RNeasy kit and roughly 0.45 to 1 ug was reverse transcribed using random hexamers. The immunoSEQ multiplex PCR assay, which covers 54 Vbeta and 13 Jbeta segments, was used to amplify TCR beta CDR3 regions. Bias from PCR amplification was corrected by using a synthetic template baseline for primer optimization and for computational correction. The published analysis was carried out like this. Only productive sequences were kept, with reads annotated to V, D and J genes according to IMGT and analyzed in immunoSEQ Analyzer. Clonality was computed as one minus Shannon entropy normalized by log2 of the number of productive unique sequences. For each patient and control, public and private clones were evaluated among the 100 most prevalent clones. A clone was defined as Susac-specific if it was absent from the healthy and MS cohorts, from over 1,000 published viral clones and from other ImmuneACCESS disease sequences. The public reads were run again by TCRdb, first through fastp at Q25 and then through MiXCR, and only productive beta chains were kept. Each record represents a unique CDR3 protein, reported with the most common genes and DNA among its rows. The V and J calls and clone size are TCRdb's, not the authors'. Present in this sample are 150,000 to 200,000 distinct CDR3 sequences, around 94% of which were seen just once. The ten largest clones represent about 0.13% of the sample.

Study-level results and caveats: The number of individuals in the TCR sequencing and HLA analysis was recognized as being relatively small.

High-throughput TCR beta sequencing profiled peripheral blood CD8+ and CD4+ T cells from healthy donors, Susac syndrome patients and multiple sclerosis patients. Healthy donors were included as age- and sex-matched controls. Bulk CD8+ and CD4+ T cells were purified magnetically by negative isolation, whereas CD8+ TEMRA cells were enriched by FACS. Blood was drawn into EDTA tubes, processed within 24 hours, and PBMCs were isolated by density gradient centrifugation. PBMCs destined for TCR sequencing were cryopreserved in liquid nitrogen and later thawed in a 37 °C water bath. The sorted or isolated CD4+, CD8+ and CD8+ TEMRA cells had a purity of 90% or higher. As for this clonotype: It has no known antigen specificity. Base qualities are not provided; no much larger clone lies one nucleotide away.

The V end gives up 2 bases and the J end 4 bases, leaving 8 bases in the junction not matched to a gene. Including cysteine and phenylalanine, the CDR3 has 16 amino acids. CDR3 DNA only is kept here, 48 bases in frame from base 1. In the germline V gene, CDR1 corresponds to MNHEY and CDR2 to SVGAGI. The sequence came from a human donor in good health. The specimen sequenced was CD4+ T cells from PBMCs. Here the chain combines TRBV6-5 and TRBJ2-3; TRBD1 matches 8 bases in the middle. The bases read TGTGCCAGCAGTTACGGCGTCAGGGGGCTCGCAGATACGCAGTATTTT. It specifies CASSYGVRGLADTQYF.